A single sample gave rise to the 32 T cell receptor beta chains below, sequenced in a study of T cell clonality in common variable immunodeficiency. Profiling relied on immunoSEQ multiplex PCR, and the TCRdb table lists in-frame clones only, not all of them. Recorded here are roughly 32,000 clones, none singletons. The sample was peripheral blood mononuclear cells. All receptors come from a person aged 18 to 75 in good health.

This clone was observed at least ten times. The CDR3 goes on 3 residues after the read ends, and that part is filled in from the germline J gene. The chain recombines TRBV28 with TRBJ2-5; possibly TRBD2 for D (6 bases). V lost 7 bases, J lost 2 bases, and 23 bases lay in between. This CDR3 region has 17 residues. Germline values: CDR1 MDHEN, CDR2 SYDVKM. CDR3 sequence reads: CASTPAGSRGGQETQYF. The covered CDR3 bases are TGTGCCAGCACCCCGGCGGGGAGTCGGGGTGGGCAAGAGACC.

This clone has ten or more counts. The sequence runs out 3 residues before the end of the CDR3; the remainder is reconstructed from the germline J gene. The chain couples TRBV2 to TRBJ1-6; 11 positions match TRBD1. The CDR3 totals 14 residues. The trim removed 6 bases at V and 9 bases at J, leaving 4 bases unmatched. Germline assignment: CDR1 SNHLY and CDR2 FYNNEI. The DNA read from the CDR3 is TGTGCCAGCAGGGGACAGGGGGTTCCTTCACCC. This gives the protein CASRGQGVPSP. The complete CDR3 reads CASRGQGVPSPLHF.

This clone has a count of ten or more. Read data end 3 residues before the CDR3 end; the end is taken from the germline J gene. The V gene is TRBV2, the J gene TRBJ1-6; D call uncertain. V lost 4 bases and J lost 8, with 9 bases in between. The CDR3 sequence is 13 residues long. CDR1 and CDR2 from the germline V gene are SNHLY and FYNNEI. CDR3 protein: CASSGQVYSPLHF. CDR3 DNA (partial): TGTGCCAGCAGTGGGCAGGTCTATTCACCC.

This clone showed up many times. The read finishes 3 residues shy of the CDR3 end, and the germline J gene is used to complete it. The chain recombines TRBV7-2 with TRBJ2-1, with a possible D match to TRBD2 (5 bases). Germline CDR1 reads SGHTA; CDR2 reads FQGNSA. Trimming stripped 7 bases from V and 6 bases from J, with 10 bases between. The CDR3 has 12 amino acids. Here the CDR3 reads CASTGGPNEQFF. The sequenced CDR3 bases are TGTGCCAGCACAGGCGGGCCCAATGAG.

This clone was counted between two and nine times. An end of the junction differs from the germline gene, which may be a read error. The CDR3 end falls 3 residues outside the read, so it is completed with the germline J gene. The genes are TRBV7-7 and TRBJ2-5; 9 positions agree with TRBD2. Per germline, CDR1 SSHAT and CDR2 FNYEAQ (reference sequence). The CDR3 totals 17 residues. The CDR3 reads CASSLGIGGRGSETQYF. Partial CDR3 DNA: TGTGCTAGCAGCTTAGGAATTGGCGGGAGGGGGTCGGAGACC. Variable domain in full (rest from reference TRBV7-7 and TRBJ2-5): GAGVSQSPRYKVTKRGQDVTLRCDPISSHATLYWYQQALGQGPEFLTYFNYEAQPDKSGLPSDRFSAERPEGSISTLTIQRTEQRDSAMYRCASSLGIGGRGSETQYFGPGTRLLVL.

This clone was detected only a few times. The missing CDR3 end, 3 residues past where the read stops, is filled in from the germline J gene. The chain is built from TRBV7-3 and TRBJ2-3, with D possibly matching TRBD2 (6 bases). The germline V and J ends were trimmed by 2 bases and 3 bases, with 9 bases remaining between them. The CDR3 has 14 amino acids. Looked up from germline, CDR1 is SGHTA and CDR2 is FQGTGA. The sequenced CDR3 bases are TGTGCCAGCAGCTTAGGAGGGCCAACAGATACG. It specifies CASSLGGPTDT. The whole CDR3 is CASSLGGPTDTQYF.

Ten or more counts support this clone. The CDR3: CASSFLLNRAYEQYF. The sequenced part of the CDR3 DNA is TGTGCCAGCAGTTTTCTCCTTAATAGAGCCTACGAG. The chain employs TRBV28 and TRBJ2-7; D is unclear. The CDR3 is cut off 3 residues early in the read; its end comes from the germline J gene. Trimming shortened V by 3 bases and J by 2 bases, and 14 bases separated the two germline ends. The germline V gene encodes CDR1 MDHEN and CDR2 SYDVKM. The CDR3 has 15 amino acids.

Turning to this clone: Read data end 3 residues before the CDR3 end; the end is taken from the germline J gene. The chain links TRBV7-3 to TRBJ2-1, with no clear D. CDR3 length equals 15 residues. Germline V gene lookup returns CDR1 SGHTA and CDR2 FQGTGA. Trimming removed 2 bases at V and 3 bases at J, with 11 bases between. The CDR3 DNA, read in part, is TGTGCCAGCAGCTTACAATCCCCCCACTACAATGAG. Amino acids: CASSLQSPHYNE. The full CDR3 is CASSLQSPHYNEQFF.

This clone has ten or more counts. Sequencing ends 3 residues short of the CDR3 end; the germline J gene provides the rest. The chain employs TRBV20-1 and TRBJ2-3; possible D gene TRBD1, 5 bases. There are 13 residues in the CDR3. Germline V CDR1 and CDR2: DFQATT, SNEGSKA (reference sequence). CDR3 sequence: CSARDRVSQPQYF. CDR3 DNA (partial): TGCAGTGCTAGAGACAGGGTGTCTCAGCCG.

The sample holds a few counts of this clone. The read gets to within 3 residues of the CDR3 end, and the germline J gene fills in the rest. The rearrangement links TRBV5-8 to TRBJ1-6; no reliable D call. The CDR3 runs 13 residues. Germline loops: CDR1 SGHTS, CDR2 YDEGEE. V dropped 2 bases and J dropped 6 bases, with 6 bases sitting between them. CDR3 in amino acids: CASSFLVNSPLHF. The CDR3 bases that were read are TGTGCCAGCAGCTTCTTAGTTAATTCACCC.

Only a few counts were recorded for this clone. The CDR3 end is not reached by the read, which stops 3 residues before it; the germline J gene fills it in. V gene TRBV19 combines with J gene TRBJ2-7; TRBD2 might be the D (6 bases). Germline V gene lookup returns CDR1 LNHDA and CDR2 SQIVND (reference sequence). Trimming took 5 bases from V and 2 from J, leaving 13 bases between them. The CDR3 contains 14 residues. CDR3 bases read: TGTGCCAGTAGTCCATCGAGCGGGCCCTACGAG. Its protein product is CASSPSSGPYE. In full, the CDR3 is CASSPSSGPYEQYF.

This clone was detected a few times. The CDR3 end falls 3 residues outside the read, so it is completed with the germline J gene. V is TRBV19 and J is TRBJ1-5, with TRBD1 identical over 9 bases. Germline lookup yields CDR1 LNHDA and CDR2 SQIVND (reference sequence). Losses at the gene ends were 5 bases for V and 6 bases for J; bases not matched to a gene: 11. This CDR3 contains 16 residues. The CDR3 protein is CASSRGTGNNGQPQHF. The sequenced CDR3 bases are TGTGCCAGTAGTCGGGGGACAGGGAATAACGGTCAGCCC. The full variable domain, with the rest looked up from reference TRBV19 and TRBJ1-5, is DGGITQSPKYLFRKEGQNVTLSCEQNLNHDAMYWYRQDPGQGLRLIYYSQIVNDFQKGDIAEGYSVSREKKESFPLTVTSAQKNPTAFYLCASSRGTGNNGQPQHFGDGTRLSIL.

This clone came up many times. The CDR3 extends 3 residues past the end of the read, so its final part is completed from the germline J gene. V usage is TRBV29-1 and J usage is TRBJ2-3; 9 nucleotides agree with TRBD2. The CDR3 length is 16 residues. V dropped 3 bases and J dropped 7; count of bases not matched to a gene: 14. Germline V gene lookup returns CDR1 SQVTM and CDR2 ANQGSEA. The part of the CDR3 DNA that was read is TGCAGCGTTGATCTCCCGGATAGCGGGAGTAGGAATACG. Its protein is CSVDLPDSGSRNT. The CDR3 in full is CSVDLPDSGSRNTQYF.

In this sample, this clone turned up many times. The read is 3 residues too short to cover the CDR3 end, so that end is filled in from the germline J gene. V is TRBV19 and J is TRBJ2-3; 13 bases fit TRBD2. The length of the CDR3 is 15 residues. Germline CDR1 is LNHDA and CDR2 is SQIVND (reference sequence). The CDR3 loop reads CASSMGLAGFSPQYF. The DNA read from the CDR3 is TGTGCCAGTAGTATGGGACTAGCGGGATTTTCTCCG.

This clone was picked up many times. The read stops 3 residues short of the end of the CDR3; the missing end is completed from the germline J gene. This specimen includes other DNA sequences encoding the same CDR3. This chain uses TRBV11-2 with TRBJ1-5; maybe TRBD1 (6 bases). CDR1 is SGHAT, CDR2 FQNNGV, per germline. The CDR3 contains 15 residues. V lost 1 base, J lost 6 bases, and 13 bases lay in between. The CDR3 region is CASSLGTVRSQPQHF. CDR3 DNA, as far as it was read: TGTGCCAGCAGCTTAGGGACAGTGCGAAGTCAGCCC.

This clone was recorded many times. Read data end 3 residues before the CDR3 end; the end is taken from the germline J gene. The rearrangement links TRBV30 to TRBJ2-2, with TRBD2 as a possible D gene (7 bases). CDR1 is GTSNPN, CDR2 SVGIG, per germline (reference sequence). V was shortened by 2 bases and J by 4 bases, with 11 bases between the two germline ends. The CDR3 is 14 residues long. CDR3 residues: CAWSKGGGTGELFF. The DNA read from the CDR3 is TGTGCCTGGAGTAAGGGGGGGGGCACCGGGGAG.

This clone has a count of ten or more. The CDR3 protein is CASSLLGGRDTEAFF. CDR3 bases read: TGCGCCAGCAGCTTGTTGGGGGGTAGGGACACTGAA. The V gene is TRBV5-1, the J gene TRBJ1-1; weak D call: TRBD1 (5 bases). The sequence runs out 3 residues before the end of the CDR3; the remainder is reconstructed from the germline J gene. Trimming removed 1 base from V and 3 bases from J, with 13 bases in between. The CDR3 runs to 15 residues. In germline, CDR1 is SGHRS, CDR2 YFSETQ.

Ten or more counts support this clone. The read comes to an end 3 residues before the CDR3 does, leaving the germline J gene to fill in the end. The chain uses TRBV19 and TRBJ1-5; D is perhaps TRBD1 (6 bases). Trimming removed 6 bases at V and 1 base at J, with 13 bases between. The CDR3 runs 15 residues. Germline CDR1 is LNHDA and CDR2 is SQIVND (reference sequence). The CDR3: CASRAQGTSNQPQHF. The CDR3 bases that were read are TGTGCCAGTAGGGCTCAGGGGACCAGCAATCAGCCC.

This clone was observed many times. The read comes to an end 3 residues before the CDR3 does, leaving the germline J gene to fill in the end. J is TRBJ1-5 and V is TRBV20-1; 8 positions match TRBD1. This CDR3 contains 15 residues. Germline-derived CDR1 and CDR2 are DFQATT and SNEGSKA (reference sequence). With V trimmed by 6 bases and J by 4 bases, 11 bases remained unmatched. CDR3 region: CSAAGGLQTNQPQHF. The CDR3 bases that were read are TGCAGTGCCGCAGGGGGCCTACAAACTAATCAGCCC.

Worth noting for this clone: The observed sequence ends 3 residues before the CDR3 terminus, with the missing tail filled in from the germline J gene. Other DNA sequences in the same sample also yield this CDR3. The rearrangement links TRBV5-1 to TRBJ2-1; 13 bases fit TRBD2. The CDR3 is 15 residues long. Germline V gene data show CDR1 as SGHRS and CDR2 as YFSETQ. J was trimmed by 6 bases and V by 0 bases; bases with no gene match: 0. Partial CDR3 DNA: TGCGCCAGCAGCTTGGGACTAGCGGGAGGCAATGAG. As protein: CASSLGLAGGNE. The full CDR3 protein is CASSLGLAGGNEQFF.

Ten or more counts support this clone. The CDR3 end is not reached by the read, which stops 3 residues before it; the germline J gene fills it in. The J gene is TRBJ2-5, the V gene TRBV20-1; 10 nucleotides match TRBD2. The CDR3 consists of 17 residues. Germline CDR1 is DFQATT and CDR2 is SNEGSKA (reference sequence). V lost 2 bases, J lost 0 bases, and 9 bases stayed unmatched. The CDR3 protein is CSARRIAGGTYQETQYF. CDR3 bases read: TGCAGTGCTAGACGGATAGCGGGAGGAACGTACCAAGAGACC.

This clone has at least ten counts. The read ends 3 residues before the CDR3 terminus; that terminus is restored from the germline J gene. This chain connects TRBV5-1 to TRBJ2-1, with a weak D call TRBD2 (6 bases). The germline V and J ends were trimmed by 7 bases and 4 bases, with 15 bases remaining between them. The V gene's germline CDR1 is SGHRS and CDR2 YFSETQ. The CDR3 spans 14 residues. CDR3 residues: CASGGSSGYNEQFF. CDR3 DNA (partial): TGCGCCAGCGGAGGGTCCTCGGGGTACAATGAG.

This clone was picked up many times. The CDR3 end lies 3 residues beyond the end of the read and is filled in from the germline J gene. This chain uses TRBV19 with TRBJ2-7; 8 bases align to TRBD1. This CDR3 is built from 14 residues. The ends lost 6 bases at V and 6 bases at J; junction bases unmatched: 10. The germline V gene encodes CDR1 LNHDA and CDR2 SQIVND (reference sequence). CDR3: CASRVGTGTLEQYF. CDR3 DNA, as far as it was read: TGTGCCAGTAGAGTCGGGACAGGCACTCTCGAG. The full variable domain, with the rest looked up from reference TRBV19 and TRBJ2-7, is DGGITQSPKYLFRKEGQNVTLSCEQNLNHDAMYWYRQDPGQGLRLIYYSQIVNDFQKGDIAEGYSVSREKKESFPLTVTSAQKNPTAFYLCASRVGTGTLEQYFGPGTRLTVT.

This clone was detected ten times or more. The DNA ends 3 residues before the CDR3 does, and the rest of the CDR3 is filled in from the germline J gene. The genes are TRBV7-3 and TRBJ1-1, with D unresolved. Germline CDR1 and CDR2: SGHTA and FQGTGA. V lost 4 bases to trimming and J lost 3 bases, with 9 bases between them. This CDR3 is built from 13 residues. CDR3 residues: CASSSAADTEAFF. Incomplete CDR3 DNA: TGTGCCAGCAGCTCTGCCGCGGACACTGAA.

This clone occurred many times. The read ends 3 residues before the CDR3 terminus; that terminus is restored from the germline J gene. The J gene is TRBJ1-2, the V gene TRBV20-1; 9 bases fit TRBD1. CDR3 length: 16 amino acids. CDR1 and CDR2 (germline): DFQATT, SNEGSKA (reference sequence). Unmatched junction bases numbered 10, after V lost 3 bases and J lost 2 bases. The chain's CDR3 is CSASPRGGQGNYGYTF. CDR3 DNA, as far as it was read: TGCAGTGCTAGCCCCCGTGGGGGACAGGGAAACTATGGC.

The sample holds many counts of this clone. The read terminates 3 residues ahead of where the CDR3 ends, so the germline J gene completes it. The J gene is TRBJ2-7, the V gene TRBV5-1; 7 bases line up with TRBD2. V gave up 1 base and J gave up 5 bases; unmatched junction bases: 9. The V gene's germline CDR1 is SGHRS and CDR2 YFSETQ. The CDR3 length is 15 residues. The DNA read from the CDR3 is TGCGCCAGCAGCTTGACGGCGGGAGCTAGCAACGAG. It translates to CASSLTAGASNE. The entire CDR3 protein reads CASSLTAGASNEQYF.

At least ten counts were recorded for this clone. The CDR3 end lies 3 residues beyond the end of the read and is filled in from the germline J gene. The rearrangement joins TRBV6-1 to TRBJ2-7; TRBD1 matches 7 bases. CDR3 length: 16 amino acids. Germline V lookup: CDR1 MNHNS, CDR2 SASEGT. The V segment lost 1 base and the J segment 4 bases; nucleotides outside the gene matches: 10. The CDR3 bases that were read are TGTGCCAGCAGTGAAGTCCCTGACAGGGCCTGGTACGAG. Its translation is CASSEVPDRAWYE. From start to end, the CDR3 is CASSEVPDRAWYEQYF.

This clone was detected ten times or more. The sequence runs out 3 residues before the end of the CDR3; the remainder is reconstructed from the germline J gene. V usage is TRBV5-4 and J usage is TRBJ2-2, with D perhaps TRBD2 (5 bases). Germline CDR1 and CDR2: SGHNT and YYREEE (reference sequence). The CDR3 loop spans 15 amino acids. The V end was cut by 4 bases, the J end by 5 bases, with 15 bases between. The DNA read from the CDR3 is TGTGCCAGCAGCGCCGCCCTAGCTGATACCGGGGAG. Amino acids: CASSAALADTGE. The whole CDR3 is CASSAALADTGELFF. The full variable domain, with the rest looked up from reference TRBV5-4 and TRBJ2-2, is ETGVTQSPTHLIKTRGQQVTLRCSSQSGHNTVSWYQQALGQGPQFIFQYYREEENGRGNFPPRFSGLQFPNYSSELNVNALELDDSALYLCASSAALADTGELFFGEGSRLTVL.

This clone was detected many times. Read sequence stops 3 residues before the CDR3 end, and the germline J gene provides the missing end. The genes are TRBV6-4 and TRBJ1-1; 7 bases are shared with TRBD1. Germline-derived CDR1 and CDR2 are MRHNA and SNTAGT. The length of the CDR3 is 15 residues. V was clipped by 3 bases and J by 5 bases; unmatched bases: 9. The CDR3 DNA, read in part, is TGTGCCAGCAGTGAACAGGGGCAGGGGAAGACTGAA. It yields the protein CASSEQGQGKTE. The entire CDR3 protein reads CASSEQGQGKTEAFF.

A remark on this clone: The CDR3 end falls 3 residues outside the read, so it is completed with the germline J gene. The chain carries TRBV7-9 and TRBJ2-1, with D possibly matching TRBD1 (6 bases). CDR1 is SEHNR and CDR2 is FQNEAQ in the germline V gene (reference sequence). The CDR3 has 15 amino acids. Trimming left V 6 bases short and J 3 bases short, with 15 bases between. Partial CDR3 DNA: TGTGCCAGCAGACCTCGGGGACACGACTACAATGAG. It specifies CASRPRGHDYNE. The CDR3 as a whole reads CASRPRGHDYNEQFF.

This clone has just a few counts. The read is 3 residues too short to cover the CDR3 end, so that end is filled in from the germline J gene. J is TRBJ2-1 and V is TRBV18; D is undetermined. This CDR3 region has 12 residues. Germline V gives CDR1 KGHSH, CDR2 LQKENI. The V end was cut by 4 bases, the J end by 5 bases, with 6 bases between. The sequenced CDR3 bases are TGTGCCAGCTCACAACGGGACAATGAG. Amino acid sequence: CASSQRDNE. In full, the CDR3 is CASSQRDNEQFF.

In this sample, this clone turned up many times. The read finishes 3 residues shy of the CDR3 end, and the germline J gene is used to complete it. The rearrangement links TRBV18 to TRBJ1-1; 10 bases line up with TRBD1. V trimming: 3 bases; J trimming: 6 bases; junction bases outside the gene matches: 13. This CDR3 contains 17 residues. The germline V gene has CDR1 KGHSH and CDR2 LQKENI. This chain's CDR3 is CASSPYRDRGFAAEAFF. Partial CDR3 DNA: TGTGCCAGCTCACCTTACCGGGACAGGGGTTTTGCCGCTGAA.